This TCR beta chain was captured in a study of vaccination effects on CD4 cells after COVID-19. TCRdb keeps only in-frame clones here, not all; method: immunoSEQ multiplex PCR. The repertoire holds 29,000 or so clones, with 74% as singletons. In regard to this clone: Its specificity is unknown.

Before sequencing, viral peptide pools were used by the ViraFEST assay to expand antigen-specific CD4+ T cells. Culturing for more than 9 days preceded CD4+ T cell isolation. Vaccine administered to participants consisted of two doses of either BNT162b2 or mRNA-1273. The CDR3 runs to 14 residues. In germline, CDR1 is MNHEY, CDR2 SVGAGI. The V end lost 2 bases, the J end lost 6 bases, and 13 bases lay between the germline ends. This sample comprised CD4+ T cells from PBMCs cultured with HCoV-OC43 spike peptides, obtained after COVID-19 vaccination. This sample's subset: HCoV-OC43 spike overlapping peptide pool stimulation. The receptor was isolated from a human donor who received a COVID-19 vaccine. This chain links TRBV6-5 with TRBJ1-2; no clear D. The CDR3 spells CASSYKGNYDGYTF. Written as DNA, the CDR3 is TGTGCCAGCAGTTACAAGGGTAACTACGATGGCTACACCTTC.